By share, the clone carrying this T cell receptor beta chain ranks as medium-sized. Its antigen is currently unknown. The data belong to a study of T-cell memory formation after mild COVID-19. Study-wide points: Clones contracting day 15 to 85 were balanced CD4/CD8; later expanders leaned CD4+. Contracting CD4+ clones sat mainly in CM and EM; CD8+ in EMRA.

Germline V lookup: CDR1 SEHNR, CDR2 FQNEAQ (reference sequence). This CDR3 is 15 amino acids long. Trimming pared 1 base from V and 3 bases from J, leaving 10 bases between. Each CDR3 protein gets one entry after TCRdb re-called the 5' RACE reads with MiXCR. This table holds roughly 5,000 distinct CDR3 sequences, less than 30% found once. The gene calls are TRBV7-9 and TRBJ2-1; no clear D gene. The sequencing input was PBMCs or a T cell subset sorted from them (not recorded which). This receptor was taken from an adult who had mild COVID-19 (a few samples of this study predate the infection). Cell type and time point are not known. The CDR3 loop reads CASSLGGYGYNEQFF. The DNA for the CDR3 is TGTGCCAGCAGCTTAGGGGGTTATGGCTACAATGAGCAGTTCTTC.